This TCR beta chain was found in a study of neurological immune-mediated disorders. Study-level results: None of the features examined (clinical or MRI) was associated with the multiple sclerosis repertoire cluster.

5'RACE with 10-nucleotide random UMIs generated the cDNA. From 15-18 subjects, each sequencing run yielded over 180 million TCR-beta sequences. MiXCR was run by TCRdb on the 5' RACE reads, yielding one entry per CDR3 protein. The table includes approximately 66,000 distinct CDR3 sequences, 3% to 4% detected once. Germline values: CDR1 SGHRS, CDR2 YFSETQ. The CDR3 extends over 17 amino acids. Trimming took 0 bases from V and 2 from J, leaving 15 bases between them. This clonotype appeared many times. What it binds is not known. The sequencing input was PBMCs. The receptor was isolated from a middle-aged man with multiple sclerosis. V gene TRBV5-1 combines with J gene TRBJ1-3; no definite D call. The CDR3 coding sequence is TGCGCCAGCAGCTTGGATAAGACGAGGGCGGCTGGAAACACCATATATTTT. It yields the protein CASSLDKTRAAGNTIYF.